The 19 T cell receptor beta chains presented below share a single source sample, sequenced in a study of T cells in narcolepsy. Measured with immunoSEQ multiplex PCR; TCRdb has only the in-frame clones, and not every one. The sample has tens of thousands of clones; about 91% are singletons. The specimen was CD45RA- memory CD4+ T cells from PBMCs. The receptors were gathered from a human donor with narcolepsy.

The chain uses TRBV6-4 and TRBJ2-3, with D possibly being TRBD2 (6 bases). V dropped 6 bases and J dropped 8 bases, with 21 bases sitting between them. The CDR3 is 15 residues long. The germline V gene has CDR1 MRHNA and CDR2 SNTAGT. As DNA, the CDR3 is TGTGCCAGCAGCCCCGGGGCCCTAGCGTTGGGTACGCAGTATTTT. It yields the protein CASSPGALALGTQYF.

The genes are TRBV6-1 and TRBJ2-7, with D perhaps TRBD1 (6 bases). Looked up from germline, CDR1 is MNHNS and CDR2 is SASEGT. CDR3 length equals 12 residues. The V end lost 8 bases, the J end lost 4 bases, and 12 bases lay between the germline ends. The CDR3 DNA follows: TGTGCCAGCTGTCAGGGGATGTACGAGCAGTACTTC. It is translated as CASCQGMYEQYF.

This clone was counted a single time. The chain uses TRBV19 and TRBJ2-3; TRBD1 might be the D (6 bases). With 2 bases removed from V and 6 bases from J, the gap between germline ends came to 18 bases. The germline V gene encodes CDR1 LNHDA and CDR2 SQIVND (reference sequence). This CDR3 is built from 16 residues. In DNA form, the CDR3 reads TGTGCCAGTAGTATACTGGGGACATCCCAATTGGATACGCAGTATTTT. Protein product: CASSILGTSQLDTQYF.

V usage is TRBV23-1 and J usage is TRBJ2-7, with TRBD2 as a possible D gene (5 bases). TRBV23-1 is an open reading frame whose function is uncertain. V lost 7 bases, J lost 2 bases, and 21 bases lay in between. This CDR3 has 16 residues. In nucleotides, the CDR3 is TGCGCCAGCACCCAGGCACGGCCTAGCAGACCCTACGAGCAGTACTTC. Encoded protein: CASTQARPSRPYEQYF.

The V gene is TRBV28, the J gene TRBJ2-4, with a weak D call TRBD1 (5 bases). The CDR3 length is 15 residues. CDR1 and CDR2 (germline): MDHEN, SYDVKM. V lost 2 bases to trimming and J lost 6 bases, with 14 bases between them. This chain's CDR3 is CASSLVVGVGNIQYF. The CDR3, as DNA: TGTGCCAGCAGTTTAGTGGTAGGGGTGGGAAACATTCAGTACTTC.

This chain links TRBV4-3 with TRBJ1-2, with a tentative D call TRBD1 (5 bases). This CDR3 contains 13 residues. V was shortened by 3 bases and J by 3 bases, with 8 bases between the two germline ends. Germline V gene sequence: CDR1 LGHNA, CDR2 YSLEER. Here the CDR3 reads CASSHPGHYGYTF. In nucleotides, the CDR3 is TGCGCCAGCAGCCACCCGGGACACTATGGCTACACCTTC.

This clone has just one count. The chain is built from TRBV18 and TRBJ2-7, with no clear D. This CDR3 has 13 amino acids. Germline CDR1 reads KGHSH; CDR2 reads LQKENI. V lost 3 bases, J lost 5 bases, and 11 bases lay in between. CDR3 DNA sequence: TGTGCCAGCTCACCTCTAGAATTAGACGAGCAGTACTTC. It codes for CASSPLELDEQYF.

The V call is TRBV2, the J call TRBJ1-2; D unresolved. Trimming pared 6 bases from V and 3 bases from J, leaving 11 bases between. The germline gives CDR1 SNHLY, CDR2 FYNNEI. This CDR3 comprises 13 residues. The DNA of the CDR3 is TGTGCCAGCAGCCGGGAGGAAGACTATGGCTACACCTTC. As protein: CASSREEDYGYTF.

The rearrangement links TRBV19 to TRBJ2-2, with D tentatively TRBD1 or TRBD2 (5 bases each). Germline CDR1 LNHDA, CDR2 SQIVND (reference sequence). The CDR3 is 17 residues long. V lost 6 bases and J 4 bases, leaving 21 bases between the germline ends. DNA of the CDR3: TGTGCCAGTAGGGGGGTGAGGCGTGGCAATCGCACCGGGGAGCTGTTTTTT. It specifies CASRGVRRGNRTGELFF.

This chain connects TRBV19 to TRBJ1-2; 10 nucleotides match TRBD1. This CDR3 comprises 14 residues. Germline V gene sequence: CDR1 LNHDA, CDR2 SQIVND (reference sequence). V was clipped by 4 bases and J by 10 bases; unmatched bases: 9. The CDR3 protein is CASSTSGTGVVYTF. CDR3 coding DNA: TGTGCCAGTAGTACTTCGGGGACAGGGGTGGTCTACACCTTC.

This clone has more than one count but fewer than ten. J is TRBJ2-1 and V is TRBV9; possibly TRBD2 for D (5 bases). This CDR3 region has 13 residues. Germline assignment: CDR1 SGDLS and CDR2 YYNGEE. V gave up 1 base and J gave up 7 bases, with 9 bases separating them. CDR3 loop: CASSVNEGNEQFF. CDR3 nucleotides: TGTGCCAGCAGCGTAAATGAGGGTAATGAGCAGTTCTTC.

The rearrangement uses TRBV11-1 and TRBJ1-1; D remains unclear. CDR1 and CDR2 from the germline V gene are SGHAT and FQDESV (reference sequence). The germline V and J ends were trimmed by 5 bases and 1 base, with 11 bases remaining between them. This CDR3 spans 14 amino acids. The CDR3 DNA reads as TGTGCCAGCAGCCGAGAGTATGAGAACACTGAAGCTTTCTTT. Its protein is CASSREYENTEAFF.

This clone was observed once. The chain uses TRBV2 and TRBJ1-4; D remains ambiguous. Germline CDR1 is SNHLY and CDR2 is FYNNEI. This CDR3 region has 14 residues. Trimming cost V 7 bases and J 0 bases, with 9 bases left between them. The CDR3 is CASNRKSTNEKLFF. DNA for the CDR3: TGTGCCAGCAACCGGAAATCAACTAATGAAAAACTGTTTTTT.

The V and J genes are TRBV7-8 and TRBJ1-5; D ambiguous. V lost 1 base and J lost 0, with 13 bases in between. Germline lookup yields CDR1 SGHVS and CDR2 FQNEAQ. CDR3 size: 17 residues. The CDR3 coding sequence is TGTGCCAGCAGCTTAGAGGCCCGGACCGTTAGCAATCAGCCCCAGCATTTT. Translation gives CASSLEARTVSNQPQHF.

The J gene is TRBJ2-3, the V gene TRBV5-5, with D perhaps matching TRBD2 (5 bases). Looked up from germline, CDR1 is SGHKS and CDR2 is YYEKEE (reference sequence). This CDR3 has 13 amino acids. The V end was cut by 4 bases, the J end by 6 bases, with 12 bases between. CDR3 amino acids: CASSGLGADTQYF. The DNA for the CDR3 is TGTGCCAGCAGCGGGTTGGGAGCGGATACGCAGTATTTT.

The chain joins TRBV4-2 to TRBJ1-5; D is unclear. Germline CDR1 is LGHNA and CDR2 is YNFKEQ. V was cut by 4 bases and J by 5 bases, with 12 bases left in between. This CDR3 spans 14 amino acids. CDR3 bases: TGTGCCAGCAGCCGCGAAGGTCGGGATCAGCCCCAGCATTTT. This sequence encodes CASSREGRDQPQHF.

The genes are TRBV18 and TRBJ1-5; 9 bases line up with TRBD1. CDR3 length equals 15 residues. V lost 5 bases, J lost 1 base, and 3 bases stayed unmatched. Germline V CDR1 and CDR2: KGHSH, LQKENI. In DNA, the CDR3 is TGTGCCAGCTCATCGGACAGGGGCAGCAATCAGCCCCAGCATTTT. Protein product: CASSSDRGSNQPQHF. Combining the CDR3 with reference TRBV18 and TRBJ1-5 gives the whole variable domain NAGVMQNPRHLVRRRGQEARLRCSPMKGHSHVYWYRQLPEEGLKFMVYLQKENIIDESGMPKERFSAEFPKEGPSILRIQQVVRGDSAAYFCASSSDRGSNQPQHFGDGTRLSIL.

The DNA for the CDR3 is TGTGCCAGCAGCTTAATCTTCGGTCCCTCCCCGGAATATACTGAAGCTTTCTTT. Its protein is CASSLIFGPSPEYTEAFF. The chain joins TRBV7-3 to TRBJ1-1, with D unclear. This CDR3 is 18 amino acids long. V was pared by 1 base and J by 5 bases, with 23 bases between. The germline V gene has CDR1 SGHTA and CDR2 FQGTGA.

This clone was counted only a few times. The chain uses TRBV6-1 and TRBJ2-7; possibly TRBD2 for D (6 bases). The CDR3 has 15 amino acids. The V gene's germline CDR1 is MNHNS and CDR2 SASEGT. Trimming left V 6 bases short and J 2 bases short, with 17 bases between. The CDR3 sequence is CASREDSGSAYEQYF. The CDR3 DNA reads TGTGCCAGCAGGGAGGATAGCGGCTCCGCCTACGAGCAGTACTTC.